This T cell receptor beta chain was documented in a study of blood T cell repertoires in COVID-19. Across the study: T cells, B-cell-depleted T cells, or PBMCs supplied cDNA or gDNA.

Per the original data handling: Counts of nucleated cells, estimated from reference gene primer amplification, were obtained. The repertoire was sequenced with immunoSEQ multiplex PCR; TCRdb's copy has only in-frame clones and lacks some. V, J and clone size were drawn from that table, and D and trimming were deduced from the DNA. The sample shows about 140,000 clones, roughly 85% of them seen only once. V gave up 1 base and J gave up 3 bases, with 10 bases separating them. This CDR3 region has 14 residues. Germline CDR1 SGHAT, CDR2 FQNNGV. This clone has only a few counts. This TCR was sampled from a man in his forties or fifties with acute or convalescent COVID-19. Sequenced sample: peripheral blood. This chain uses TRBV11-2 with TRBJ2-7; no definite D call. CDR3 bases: TGTGCCAGCAGCTTAGTGCCACAAAGCTACGAGCAGTACTTC. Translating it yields CASSLVPQSYEQYF.